The 12 T cell receptor beta chains listed next were all sequenced from one sample in a study of CD8 T cells in ankylosing spondylitis. Study-wide findings and caveats: A TCR beta motif of several highly homologous variants seemed to mark ankylosing spondylitis blood.

MiXCR, applied by TCRdb to the 5' RACE reads, yields one record per CDR3 protein. Altogether approximately 400,000 distinct CDR3 sequences are present, 25% to 30% being singletons, with the ten largest covering 0.75% to 0.9%. Their specific antigens are unknown. Material for sequencing was blood, either unsorted or a sorted T cell fraction (not recorded which). The receptors shown here come from a male donor with ankylosing spondylitis.

The genes are TRBV20-1 and TRBJ2-5; 11 bases map to TRBD2. This CDR3 contains 14 residues. V trimming: 6 bases; J trimming: 3 bases; junction bases outside the gene matches: 6. Germline V CDR1 and CDR2: DFQATT, SNEGSKA (reference sequence). The CDR3 bases are TGCAGTGCCATGACTAGCGGGGTGAAAGAGACCCAGTACTTC. This codes for CSAMTSGVKETQYF.

This chain uses TRBV7-9 with TRBJ1-1; D unresolved. This CDR3 has 15 residues. V was pared by 6 bases and J by 0 bases, with 14 bases between. Germline V gives CDR1 SEHNR, CDR2 FQNEAQ (reference sequence). Here the CDR3 DNA reads TGTGCCAGCAGTAGTCCGGGTCAGGTGAACACTGAAGCTTTCTTT. The encoded protein is CASSSPGQVNTEAFF.

This clonotype showed up just a few times. V gene TRBV2 combines with J gene TRBJ1-6, with unresolved D. This CDR3 spans 13 amino acids. V was clipped by 7 bases and J by 9 bases, with 13 bases between them. Germline V CDR1 and CDR2: SNHLY, FYNNEI. The CDR3 here is CASTQEGRSPLHF. The CDR3 DNA follows: TGTGCCAGCACCCAAGAGGGTCGTTCACCCCTCCACTTT.

This chain connects TRBV20-1 to TRBJ2-1; maybe TRBD2 (6 bases). CDR3 length: 14 amino acids. V was shortened by 8 bases and J by 8 bases, with 22 bases between the two germline ends. The germline gives CDR1 DFQATT, CDR2 SNEGSKA (reference sequence). The CDR3 is CSLGSSVPGDEQFF. The CDR3 bases are TGCAGTTTAGGATCTAGCGTACCGGGGGATGAGCAGTTCTTC.

This clonotype was detected only a few times. This chain uses TRBV12-3 or TRBV12-4 with TRBJ1-5; D might be TRBD1 (6 bases). The CDR3 runs to 14 residues. The V end was cut by 0 bases, the J end by 5 bases, with 8 bases between. CDR3 coding DNA: TGTGCCAGCAGTTTAGCGGCAGGGGATCAGCCCCAGCATTTT. Translating it yields CASSLAAGDQPQHF.

A remark on this clonotype: Compared with germline, one end of the junction differs, possibly owing to a read error. V gene TRBV5-1 combines with J gene TRBJ1-1; 8 nucleotides align to TRBD1. This CDR3 is built from 14 residues. In germline, CDR1 is SGHRS, CDR2 YFSETQ. In DNA, the CDR3 is TGCGCCAGCAGTTTCAGACAGGGGAACCCTGAAGCTTTCTTT. As protein: CASSFRQGNPEAFF.

The chain is built from TRBV5-1 and TRBJ2-2, with 8 positions matching TRBD2. The CDR3 totals 19 residues. Germline CDR1 reads SGHRS; CDR2 reads YFSETQ. Trimming at V came to 0 bases and at J to 2 bases, leaving 12 bases not matched to a gene. CDR3: CASSLVGREASLNTGELFF. CDR3 sequence (DNA): TGCGCCAGCAGCTTGGTAGGGCGGGAGGCCTCCCTCAACACCGGGGAGCTGTTTTTT. Full variable domain (missing parts from reference TRBV5-1 and TRBJ2-2): KAGVTQTPRYLIKTRGQQVTLSCSPISGHRSVSWYQQTPGQGLQFLFEYFSETQRNKGNFPGRFSGRQFSNSRSEMNVSTLELGDSALYLCASSLVGREASLNTGELFFGEGSRLTVL.

The V call is TRBV10-3, the J call TRBJ2-1; no definite D call. The CDR3 runs to 11 residues. Germline V gene lookup returns CDR1 ENHRY and CDR2 SYGVKD. V was pared by 7 bases and J by 8 bases, with 9 bases between. CDR3 DNA sequence: TGTGCCATCAAAGTAGTCTATGAGCAGTTCTTC. Translation gives CAIKVVYEQFF.

There are a few counts of this clonotype. This chain connects TRBV5-1 to TRBJ2-5, with D possibly matching TRBD1 (6 bases). Germline assignment: CDR1 SGHRS and CDR2 YFSETQ. The CDR3 runs 14 residues. V lost 4 bases to trimming and J lost 2 bases, with 12 bases between them. CDR3 protein: CASSPGAVQETQYF. CDR3 sequence (DNA): TGCGCCAGCAGCCCAGGGGCAGTACAAGAGACCCAGTACTTC. The full variable domain, with the rest looked up from reference TRBV5-1 and TRBJ2-5, is KAGVTQTPRYLIKTRGQQVTLSCSPISGHRSVSWYQQTPGQGLQFLFEYFSETQRNKGNFPGRFSGRQFSNSRSEMNVSTLELGDSALYLCASSPGAVQETQYFGPGTRLLVL.

This clonotype was found a few times. The CDR3 protein is CASSSQGGAGYTGELFF. The CDR3 DNA reads TGTGCCAGCAGCTCTCAGGGCGGGGCTGGGTACACCGGGGAGCTGTTTTTT. J is TRBJ2-2 and V is TRBV9, with a tentative D call TRBD2 (6 bases). The CDR3 has 17 amino acids. Germline V lookup: CDR1 SGDLS, CDR2 YYNGEE. Trimming pared 4 bases from V and 3 bases from J, leaving 19 bases between.

This rearrangement joins TRBV24-1 to TRBJ2-3; 12 bases match TRBD2. In germline, CDR1 is KGHDR, CDR2 SFDVKD. This CDR3 has 17 residues. V lost 0 bases, J lost 8 bases, and 8 bases stayed unmatched. CDR3 nucleotide sequence: TGTGCCACCAGTGATTTGACTAGCGGGAGGTCTTACGGTACGCAGTATTTT. Protein product: CATSDLTSGRSYGTQYF.

This clonotype came up a few times. The chain couples TRBV6-2 or TRBV6-3 to TRBJ2-1; TRBD2 matches at 11 bases. CDR3 size: 18 residues. Trimming removed 2 bases from V and 0 bases from J; junction bases left unmatched: 6. Per germline, CDR1 MNHEY and CDR2 SVGEGT. This CDR3 is CASSYRLAGGSSYNEQFF. DNA of the CDR3: TGTGCCAGCAGTTACCGGCTAGCGGGAGGAAGCTCCTACAATGAGCAGTTCTTC.